This T cell receptor (beta chain) was captured in a study of blood T cell repertoires in COVID-19. Study-level background: Donors in the United States, Italy and Spain gave samples during acute or convalescent COVID-19. Sources were T cells, B-cell-depleted T cells, or PBMCs; the material itself was cDNA or gDNA.

Source study methods: Amplifying reference gene primers gave estimates of nucleated cell counts. The table came from immunoSEQ multiplex PCR; TCRdb's copy has only in-frame clones and leaves some out. V, J and clone size are those of that table, while D and trimming were read from the DNA. The repertoire consists of some 93,000 clones, with 80% to 90% occurring once and the leading ten covering 7% to 7.5%. The sequencing sample was made of peripheral blood. This receptor was identified in a man between 60 and 75 years old with acute or convalescent COVID-19.

As DNA, the CDR3 is TGTGCCAGCAGTTTACGGGAAGAGACCCAGTACTTC. This codes for CASSLREETQYF. The rearrangement joins TRBV12-3 or TRBV12-4 to TRBJ2-5; no definite D call. The CDR3 loop spans 12 amino acids. The V and J ends lost 2 bases and 3 bases respectively, with 4 bases between them.